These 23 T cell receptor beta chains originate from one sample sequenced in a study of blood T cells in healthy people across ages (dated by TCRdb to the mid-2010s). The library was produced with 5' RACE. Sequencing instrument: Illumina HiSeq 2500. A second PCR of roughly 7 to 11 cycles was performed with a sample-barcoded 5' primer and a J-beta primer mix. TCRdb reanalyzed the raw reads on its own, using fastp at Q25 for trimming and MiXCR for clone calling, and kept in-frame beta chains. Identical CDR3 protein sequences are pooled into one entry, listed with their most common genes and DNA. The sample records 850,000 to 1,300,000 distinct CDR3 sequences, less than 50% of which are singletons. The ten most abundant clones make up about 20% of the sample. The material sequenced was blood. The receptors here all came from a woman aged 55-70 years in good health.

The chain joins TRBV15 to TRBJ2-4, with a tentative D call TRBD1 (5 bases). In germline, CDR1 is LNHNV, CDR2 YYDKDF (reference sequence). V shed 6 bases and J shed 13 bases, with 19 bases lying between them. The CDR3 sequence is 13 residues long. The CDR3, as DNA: TGTGCCACCAGGAAGGGGCCCTCCTACGGGCAGTACTTC. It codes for CATRKGPSYGQYF.

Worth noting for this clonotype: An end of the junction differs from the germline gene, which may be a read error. The CDR3 nucleotides read TGTGACAGCAGCGTGGGGGACAGCCTCTACAATGAGCAGTACTTC. This gives the protein CDSSVGDSLYNEQYF. J is TRBJ2-7 and V is TRBV9, with 7 bases identical to TRBD1. CDR3 length: 15 amino acids. Germline V gives CDR1 SGDLS, CDR2 YYNGEE.

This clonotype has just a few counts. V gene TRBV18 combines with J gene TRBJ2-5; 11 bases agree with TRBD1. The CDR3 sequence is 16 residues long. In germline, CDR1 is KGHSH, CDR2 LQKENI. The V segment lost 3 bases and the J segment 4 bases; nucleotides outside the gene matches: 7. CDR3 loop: CASSPRTGGRGETQYF. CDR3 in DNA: TGTGCCAGCTCACCGAGGACAGGGGGCCGTGGAGAGACCCAGTACTTC.

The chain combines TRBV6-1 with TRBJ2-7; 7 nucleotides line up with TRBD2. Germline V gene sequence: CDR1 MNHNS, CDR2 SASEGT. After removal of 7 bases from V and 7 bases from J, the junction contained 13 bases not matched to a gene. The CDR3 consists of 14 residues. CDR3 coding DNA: TGTGCCAGCATTCTGTGGGAGGGCCTCGATGAGCAGTACTTC. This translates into CASILWEGLDEQYF.

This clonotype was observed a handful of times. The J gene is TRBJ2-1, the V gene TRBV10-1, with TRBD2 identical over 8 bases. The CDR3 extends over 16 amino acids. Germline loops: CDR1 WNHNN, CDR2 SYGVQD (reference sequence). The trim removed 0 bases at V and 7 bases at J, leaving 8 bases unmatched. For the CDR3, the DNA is TGCGCCAGCAGTGAGTCTTTGAGCGGGACTAGGAATGAGCAGTTCTTC. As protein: CASSESLSGTRNEQFF.

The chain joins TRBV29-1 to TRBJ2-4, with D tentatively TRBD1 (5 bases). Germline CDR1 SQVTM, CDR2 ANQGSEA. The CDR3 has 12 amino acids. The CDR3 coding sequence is TGCAGAGTTAACAGGCAAAAAAACATTCAGTACTTC. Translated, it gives CRVNRQKNIQYF.

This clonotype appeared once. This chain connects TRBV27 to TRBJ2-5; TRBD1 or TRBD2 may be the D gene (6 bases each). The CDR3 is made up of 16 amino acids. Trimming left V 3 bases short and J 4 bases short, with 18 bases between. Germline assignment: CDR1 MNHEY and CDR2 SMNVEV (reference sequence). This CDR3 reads CASSFRGARGRETQYF. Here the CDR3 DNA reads TGTGCCAGCAGTTTTAGGGGGGCCAGGGGTAGAGAGACCCAGTACTTC.

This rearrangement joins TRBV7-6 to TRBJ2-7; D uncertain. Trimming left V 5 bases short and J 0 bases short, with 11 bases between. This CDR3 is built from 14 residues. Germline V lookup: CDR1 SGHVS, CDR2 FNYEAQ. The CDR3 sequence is CASSDLADSYEQYF. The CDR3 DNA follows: TGTGCCAGCAGCGATCTGGCGGACTCCTACGAGCAGTACTTC.

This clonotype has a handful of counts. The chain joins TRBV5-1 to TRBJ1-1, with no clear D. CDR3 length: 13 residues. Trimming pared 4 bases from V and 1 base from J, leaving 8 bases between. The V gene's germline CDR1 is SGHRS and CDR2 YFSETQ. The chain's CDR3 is CASSRRANTEAFF. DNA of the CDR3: TGCGCCAGCAGCAGGAGGGCGAACACTGAAGCTTTCTTT.

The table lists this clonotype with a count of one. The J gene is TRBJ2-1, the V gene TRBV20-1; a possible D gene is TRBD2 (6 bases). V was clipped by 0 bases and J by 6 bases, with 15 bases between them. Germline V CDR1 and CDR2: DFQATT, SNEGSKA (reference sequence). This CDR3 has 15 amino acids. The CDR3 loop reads CSARDPGAGLNEQFF. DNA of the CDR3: TGCAGTGCTAGAGATCCCGGGGCGGGGCTCAATGAGCAGTTCTTC.

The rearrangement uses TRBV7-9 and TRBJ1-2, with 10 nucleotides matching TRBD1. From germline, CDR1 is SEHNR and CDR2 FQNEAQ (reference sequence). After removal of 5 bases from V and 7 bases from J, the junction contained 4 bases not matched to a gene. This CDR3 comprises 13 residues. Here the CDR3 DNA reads TGTGCCAGCAGCCGGGACAGGGGACGTGGCTACACCTTC. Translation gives CASSRDRGRGYTF.

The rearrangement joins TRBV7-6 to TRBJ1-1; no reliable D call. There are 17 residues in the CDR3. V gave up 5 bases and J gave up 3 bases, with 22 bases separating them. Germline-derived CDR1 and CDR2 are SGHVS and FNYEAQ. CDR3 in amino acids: CASSQPAWRKGYTEAFF. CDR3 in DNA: TGTGCCAGCAGCCAACCGGCATGGCGAAAAGGGTACACTGAAGCTTTCTTT.

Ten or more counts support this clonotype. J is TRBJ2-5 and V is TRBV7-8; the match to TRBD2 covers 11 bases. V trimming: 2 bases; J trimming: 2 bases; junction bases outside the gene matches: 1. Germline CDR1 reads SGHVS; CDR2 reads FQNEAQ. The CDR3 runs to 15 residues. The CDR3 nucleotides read TGTGCCAGCAGCTTAACTAGCGGGAGACAAGAGACCCAGTACTTC. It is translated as CASSLTSGRQETQYF.

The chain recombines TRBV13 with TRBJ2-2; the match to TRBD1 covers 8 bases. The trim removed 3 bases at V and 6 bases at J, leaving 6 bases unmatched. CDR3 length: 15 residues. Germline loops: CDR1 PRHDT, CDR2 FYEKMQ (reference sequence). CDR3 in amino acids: CASSLDRDLPGELFF. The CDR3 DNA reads TGTGCCAGCAGCTTGGACAGGGACCTTCCCGGGGAGCTGTTTTTT.

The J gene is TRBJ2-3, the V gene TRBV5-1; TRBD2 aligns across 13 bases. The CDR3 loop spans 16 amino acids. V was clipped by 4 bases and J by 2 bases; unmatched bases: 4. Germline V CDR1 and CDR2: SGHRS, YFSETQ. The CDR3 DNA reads TGCGCCAGCAGCCGGGGGACTAGCGGGGCCACAGATACGCAGTATTTT. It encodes CASSRGTSGATDTQYF. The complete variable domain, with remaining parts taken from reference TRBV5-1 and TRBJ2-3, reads KAGVTQTPRYLIKTRGQQVTLSCSPISGHRSVSWYQQTPGQGLQFLFEYFSETQRNKGNFPGRFSGRQFSNSRSEMNVSTLELGDSALYLCASSRGTSGATDTQYFGPGTRLTVL.

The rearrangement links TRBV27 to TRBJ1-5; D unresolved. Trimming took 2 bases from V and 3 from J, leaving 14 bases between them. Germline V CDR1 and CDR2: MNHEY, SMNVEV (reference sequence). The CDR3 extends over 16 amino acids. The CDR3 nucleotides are TGTGCCAGCAGTTTAGAGGGCGTCCGATCCAATCAGCCCCAGCATTTT. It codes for CASSLEGVRSNQPQHF.

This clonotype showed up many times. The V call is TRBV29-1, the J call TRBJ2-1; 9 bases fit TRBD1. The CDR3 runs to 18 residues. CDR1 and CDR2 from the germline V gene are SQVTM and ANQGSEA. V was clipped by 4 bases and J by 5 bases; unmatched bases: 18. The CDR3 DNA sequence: TGCAGCGTTGCCCCCATCCCGGGACAGGGACGGATCCACAATGAGCAGTTCTTC. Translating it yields CSVAPIPGQGRIHNEQFF.

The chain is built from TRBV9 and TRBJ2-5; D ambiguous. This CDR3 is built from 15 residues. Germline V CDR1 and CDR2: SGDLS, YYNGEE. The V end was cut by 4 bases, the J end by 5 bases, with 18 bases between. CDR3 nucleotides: TGTGCCAGCAGCTCCTCAGTGGGATCTGCGGAGACCCAGTACTTC. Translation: CASSSSVGSAETQYF.

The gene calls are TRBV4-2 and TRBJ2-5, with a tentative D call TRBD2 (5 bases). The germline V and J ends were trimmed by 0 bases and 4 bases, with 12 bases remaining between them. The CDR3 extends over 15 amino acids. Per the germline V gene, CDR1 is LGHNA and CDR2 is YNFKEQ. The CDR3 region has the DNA TGTGCCAGCAGCCAAGAATTGAGCGGCGGAGAGACCCAGTACTTC. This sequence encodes CASSQELSGGETQYF.

The DNA of the CDR3 is TGTGCCAGCAGTATTCAATCTCCGGGACAGGGGTACGAGCAGTACTTC. It encodes CASSIQSPGQGYEQYF. The chain links TRBV27 to TRBJ2-4, with 10 bases identical to TRBD1. The J call may be in error: the DNA end matches TRBJ2-7 better. This CDR3 has 16 amino acids. Germline V CDR1 and CDR2: MNHEY, SMNVEV (reference sequence).

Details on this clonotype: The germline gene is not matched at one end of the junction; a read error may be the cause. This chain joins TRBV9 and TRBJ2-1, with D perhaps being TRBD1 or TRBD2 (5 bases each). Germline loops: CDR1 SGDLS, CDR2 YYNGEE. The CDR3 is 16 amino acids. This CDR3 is CASSVGGSLSYKEQFF. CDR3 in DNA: TGTGCCAGCAGCGTAGGGGGGAGTCTCTCCTACAAGGAGCAGTTCTTC.

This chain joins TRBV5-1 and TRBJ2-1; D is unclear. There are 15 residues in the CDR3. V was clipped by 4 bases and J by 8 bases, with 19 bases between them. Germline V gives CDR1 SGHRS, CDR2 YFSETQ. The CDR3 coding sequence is TGCGCCAGCAGCCCCGAGCTCCAAGGGTTCGATGAGCAGTTCTTC. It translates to CASSPELQGFDEQFF.

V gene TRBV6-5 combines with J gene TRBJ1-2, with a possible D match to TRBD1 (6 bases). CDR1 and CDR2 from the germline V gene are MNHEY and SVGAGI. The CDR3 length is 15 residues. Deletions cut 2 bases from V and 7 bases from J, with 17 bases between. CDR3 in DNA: TGTGCCAGCAGTTACACGGACCCGGGGGCAACTGGCTACACCTTC. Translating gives CASSYTDPGATGYTF.